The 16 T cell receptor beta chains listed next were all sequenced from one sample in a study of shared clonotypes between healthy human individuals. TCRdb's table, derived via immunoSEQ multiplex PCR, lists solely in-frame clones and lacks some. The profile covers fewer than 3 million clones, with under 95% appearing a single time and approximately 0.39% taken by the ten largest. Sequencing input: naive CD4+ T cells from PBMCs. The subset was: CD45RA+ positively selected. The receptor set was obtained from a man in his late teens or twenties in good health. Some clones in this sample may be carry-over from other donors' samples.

This chain's CDR3 is CASRLGAGRGYEQFF. The CDR3 region has the DNA TGTGCCAGCAGGTTAGGTGCGGGAAGAGGGTATGAGCAGTTCTTC. The rearrangement joins TRBV28 to TRBJ2-1; TRBD2 is a possible D gene (6 bases). CDR1 and CDR2 from the germline V gene are MDHEN and SYDVKM. Trimming removed 6 bases from V and 8 bases from J, with 20 bases in between. The CDR3 contains 15 residues.

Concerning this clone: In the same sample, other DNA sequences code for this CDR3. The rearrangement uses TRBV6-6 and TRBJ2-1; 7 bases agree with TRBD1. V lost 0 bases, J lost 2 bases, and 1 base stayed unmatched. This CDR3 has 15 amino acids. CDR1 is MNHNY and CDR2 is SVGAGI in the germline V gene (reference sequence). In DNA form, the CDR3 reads TGTGCCAGCAGTTACTCGCAGGGGGCCTACAATGAGCAGTTCTTC. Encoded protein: CASSYSQGAYNEQFF.

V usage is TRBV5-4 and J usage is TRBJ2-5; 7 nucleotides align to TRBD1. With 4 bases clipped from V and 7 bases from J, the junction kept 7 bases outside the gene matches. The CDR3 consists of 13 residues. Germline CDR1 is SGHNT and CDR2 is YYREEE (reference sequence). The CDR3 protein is CASSTDRSGTQYF. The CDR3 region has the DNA TGTGCCAGCAGCACGGACAGGAGTGGGACCCAGTACTTC.

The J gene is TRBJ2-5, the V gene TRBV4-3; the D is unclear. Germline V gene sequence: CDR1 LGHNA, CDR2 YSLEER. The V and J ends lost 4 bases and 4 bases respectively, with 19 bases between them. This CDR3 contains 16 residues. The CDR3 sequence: CASSLYPAGPRETQYF. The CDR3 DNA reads TGCGCCAGCAGCCTTTACCCAGCCGGGCCAAGAGAGACCCAGTACTTC.

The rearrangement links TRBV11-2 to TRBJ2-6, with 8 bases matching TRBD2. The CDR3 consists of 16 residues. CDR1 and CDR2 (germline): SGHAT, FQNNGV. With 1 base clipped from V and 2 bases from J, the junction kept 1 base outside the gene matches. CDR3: CASSLAGGPGANVLTF. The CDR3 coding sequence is TGTGCCAGCAGCTTAGCGGGAGGGCCTGGGGCCAACGTCCTGACTTTC.

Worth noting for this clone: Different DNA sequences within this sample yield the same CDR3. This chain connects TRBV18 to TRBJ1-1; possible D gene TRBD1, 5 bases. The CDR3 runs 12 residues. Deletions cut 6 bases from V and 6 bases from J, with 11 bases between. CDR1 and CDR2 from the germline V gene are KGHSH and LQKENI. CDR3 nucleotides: TGTGCCAGCTCGCGGCAGGGTTCTGAAGCTTTCTTT. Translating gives CASSRQGSEAFF.

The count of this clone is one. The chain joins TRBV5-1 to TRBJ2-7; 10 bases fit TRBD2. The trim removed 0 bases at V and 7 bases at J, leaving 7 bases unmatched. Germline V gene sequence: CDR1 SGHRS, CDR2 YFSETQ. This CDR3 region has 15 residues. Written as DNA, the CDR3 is TGCGCCAGCAGCTTGGCCGGGGTAGCGGGAGGTGAGCAGTACTTC. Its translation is CASSLAGVAGGEQYF.

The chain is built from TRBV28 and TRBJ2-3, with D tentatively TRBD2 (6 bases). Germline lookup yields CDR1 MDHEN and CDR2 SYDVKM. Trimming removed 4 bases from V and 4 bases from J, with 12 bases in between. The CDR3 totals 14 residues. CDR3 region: CASSSTRVADTQYF. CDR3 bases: TGTGCCAGCAGTTCGACTAGGGTTGCAGATACGCAGTATTTT.

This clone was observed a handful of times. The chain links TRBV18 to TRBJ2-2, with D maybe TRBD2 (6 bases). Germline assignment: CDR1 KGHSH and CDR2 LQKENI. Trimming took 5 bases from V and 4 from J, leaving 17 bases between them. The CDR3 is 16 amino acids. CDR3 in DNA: TGTGCCAGCTCATCTAGTCTGCGGGGATTCACCGGGGAGCTGTTTTTT. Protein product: CASSSSLRGFTGELFF. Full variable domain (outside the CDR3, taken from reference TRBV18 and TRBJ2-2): NAGVMQNPRHLVRRRGQEARLRCSPMKGHSHVYWYRQLPEEGLKFMVYLQKENIIDESGMPKERFSAEFPKEGPSILRIQQVVRGDSAAYFCASSSSLRGFTGELFFGEGSRLTVL.

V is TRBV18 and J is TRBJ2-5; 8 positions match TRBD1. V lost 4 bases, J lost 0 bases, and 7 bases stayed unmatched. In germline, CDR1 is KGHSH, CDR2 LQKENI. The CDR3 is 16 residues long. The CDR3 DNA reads TGTGCCAGCTCACTGACAGGGGCGCAGTACCAAGAGACCCAGTACTTC. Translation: CASSLTGAQYQETQYF.

The CDR3 nucleotides read TGTGCCAGCAGATCCGATGGGGACAGCCAAGAGACCCAGTACTTC. It encodes CASRSDGDSQETQYF. The chain has TRBV2 and TRBJ2-5; 7 bases agree with TRBD1. The CDR3 sequence is 15 residues long. The germline CDR1 and CDR2 sequences are SNHLY and FYNNEI. V shed 6 bases and J 1 base; nucleotides not matched to a gene: 8.

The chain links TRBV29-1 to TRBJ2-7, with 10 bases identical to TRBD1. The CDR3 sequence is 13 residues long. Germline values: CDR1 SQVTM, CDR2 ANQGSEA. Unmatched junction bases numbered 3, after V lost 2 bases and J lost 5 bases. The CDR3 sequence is CSVELGTGDEQYF. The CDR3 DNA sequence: TGCAGCGTTGAATTGGGGACAGGGGACGAGCAGTACTTC.

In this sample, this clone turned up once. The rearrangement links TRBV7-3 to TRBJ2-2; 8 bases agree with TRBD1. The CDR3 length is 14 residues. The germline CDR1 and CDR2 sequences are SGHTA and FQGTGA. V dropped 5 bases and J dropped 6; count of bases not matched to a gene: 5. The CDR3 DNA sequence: TGTGCCAGCAGCCAGGACAGGGTATCCGGGGAGCTGTTTTTT. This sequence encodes CASSQDRVSGELFF.

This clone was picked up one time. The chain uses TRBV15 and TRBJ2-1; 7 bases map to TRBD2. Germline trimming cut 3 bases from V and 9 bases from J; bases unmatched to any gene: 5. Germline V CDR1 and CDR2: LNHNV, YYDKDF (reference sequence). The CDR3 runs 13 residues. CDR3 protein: CATSRGGSPEQFF. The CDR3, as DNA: TGTGCCACCAGCAGGGGCGGGAGCCCTGAGCAGTTCTTC.

CDR3 sequence reads: CASSPGQGPVEQYF. CDR3 nucleotide sequence: TGTGCCAGCAGTCCGGGTCAGGGACCGGTCGAGCAGTACTTC. This rearrangement joins TRBV28 to TRBJ2-7, with D perhaps assigned TRBD1 or TRBD2 (5 bases each). Per the germline V gene, CDR1 is MDHEN and CDR2 is SYDVKM. The CDR3 length is 14 residues. V lost 5 bases and J lost 6, with 17 bases in between.

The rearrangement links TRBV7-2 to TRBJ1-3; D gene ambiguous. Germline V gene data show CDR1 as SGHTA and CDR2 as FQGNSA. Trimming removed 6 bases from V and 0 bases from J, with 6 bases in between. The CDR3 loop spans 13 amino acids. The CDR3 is CASRPSSGNTIYF. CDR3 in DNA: TGTGCCAGCAGACCAAGCTCTGGAAACACCATATATTTT.